This T cell receptor beta chain was profiled in a study of T cell responses to AZD1222 COVID-19 vaccine. Study conclusions and caveats: The study found Spike-specific TCR breadth and depth rose after two AZD1222 doses.

The table came from immunoSEQ multiplex PCR; TCRdb's copy has only in-frame clones and leaves some out. Of 150,000 or so clones in the sample, roughly 89% were seen once. Trimming cost V 6 bases and J 8 bases; bases outside gene matches: 7. Germline V CDR1 and CDR2: MNHEY, SVGAGI. CDR3 length equals 13 residues. Remarks on this clone: Its antigen is as yet unknown.

The specimen was peripheral blood, collected on day 0 of AZD1222 vaccination. V usage is TRBV6-5 and J usage is TRBJ1-2; 9 bases are a match to TRBD1. The clonotype comes from an adult in good health. The CDR3 DNA reads TGTGCCAGCAGGATTACAGGGGGCACGGGCTACACCTTC. It specifies CASRITGGTGYTF.